These 25 T cell receptor beta chains originate from one sample sequenced in a study of blood T cell repertoires in COVID-19. The method was immunoSEQ multiplex PCR; TCRdb's version includes in-frame clones alone and lacks a portion of them. The sample gives fewer than 200,000 clones, over 70% of which show up once; 3.6% is in the top ten. The sequenced material came from PBMCs or T cells enriched from blood (not recorded which). The receptors derive from a woman between 50 and 59 years old in a cohort exposed to, infected with or recovered from COVID-19 (not recorded which).

V and J are TRBV5-1 and TRBJ2-7, with D unclear. The germline V gene encodes CDR1 SGHRS and CDR2 YFSETQ. There are 16 residues in the CDR3. The V gene lost 0 bases and the J gene lost 2 bases, with 15 bases spanning the gap. The CDR3 DNA follows: TGCGCCAGCAGCTTGGATAGAAACAGATCAACCTACGAGCAGTACTTC. This gives the protein CASSLDRNRSTYEQYF.

V and J are TRBV27 and TRBJ2-5; D gene unclear. The V gene lost 5 bases and the J gene lost 4 bases, with 11 bases spanning the gap. The CDR3 loop spans 13 amino acids. Germline V lookup: CDR1 MNHEY, CDR2 SMNVEV (reference sequence). The CDR3 DNA follows: TGTGCCAGCAGTCTCGGAGTTCCAGAGACCCAGTACTTC. Translating gives CASSLGVPETQYF.

This clone has just one count. This chain uses TRBV5-1 with TRBJ2-7, with a tentative D call TRBD1 (6 bases). V was cut by 4 bases and J by 4 bases, with 12 bases left in between. In germline, CDR1 is SGHRS, CDR2 YFSETQ. The length of the CDR3 is 13 residues. The CDR3 DNA reads TGCGCCAGCAGCCGGGACAACCCATACGAGCAGTACTTC. Its translation is CASSRDNPYEQYF.

The chain is built from TRBV19 and TRBJ2-4; D is unresolved. V lost 0 bases, J lost 9 bases, and 3 bases lay in between. Per the germline V gene, CDR1 is LNHDA and CDR2 is SQIVND (reference sequence). The CDR3 consists of 11 residues. This CDR3 is CASSIESIQYF. The CDR3 DNA reads TGTGCCAGTAGTATAGAGAGCATTCAGTACTTC. The full variable domain, completed using reference TRBV19 and TRBJ2-4, is DGGITQSPKYLFRKEGQNVTLSCEQNLNHDAMYWYRQDPGQGLRLIYYSQIVNDFQKGDIAEGYSVSREKKESFPLTVTSAQKNPTAFYLCASSIESIQYFGAGTRLSVL.

V and J are TRBV6-2 or TRBV6-3 and TRBJ1-1; 10 bases are a match to TRBD1. The CDR3 runs 21 residues. Per germline, CDR1 MNHEY and CDR2 SVGEGT. V gave up 0 bases and J gave up 7 bases; unmatched junction bases: 23. The CDR3 region has the DNA TGTGCCAGCAGTTACTCCGACAGGGGGCGCGACACCCATCTTCACGAGGTTGAAGCTTTCTTT. It specifies CASSYSDRGRDTHLHEVEAFF.

The chain employs TRBV7-9 and TRBJ2-1, with D tentatively TRBD1 (6 bases). Trimming took 3 bases from V and 10 from J, leaving 13 bases between them. CDR3 length: 13 residues. CDR1 and CDR2 from the germline V gene are SEHNR and FQNEAQ (reference sequence). The CDR3 sequence is CASSLRQVGEQFF. Written as DNA, the CDR3 is TGTGCCAGCAGCTTGCGACAGGTCGGGGAGCAGTTCTTC.

The V call is TRBV4-3, the J call TRBJ2-3; tentatively, D is TRBD2 (5 bases). CDR3 size: 15 residues. Trimming removed 1 base from V and 0 bases from J, with 8 bases in between. Germline V gene lookup returns CDR1 LGHNA and CDR2 YSLEER. This CDR3 reads CASSQVGSSTDTQYF. The CDR3 DNA reads TGCGCCAGCAGCCAAGTGGGGAGTAGCACAGATACGCAGTATTTT.

The chain uses TRBV7-3 and TRBJ2-5; D ambiguous. CDR3 length: 13 residues. Trimming stripped 5 bases from V and 4 bases from J, with 11 bases between. Germline CDR1 is SGHTA and CDR2 is FQGTGA. The CDR3 nucleotides read TGTGCCAGCAGCCAAACACGCAGAGAGACCCAGTACTTC. Residues: CASSQTRRETQYF. The variable domain in full, with the rest retrieved from reference TRBV7-3 and TRBJ2-5, is GAGVSQTPSNKVTEKGKYVELRCDPISGHTALYWYRQSLGQGPEFLIYFQGTGAADDSGLPNDRFFAVRPEGSVSTLKIQRTERGDSAVYLCASSQTRRETQYFGPGTRLLVL.

The V gene is TRBV5-6, the J gene TRBJ1-1, with D possibly being TRBD1 (5 bases). Trimming pared 1 base from V and 1 base from J, leaving 17 bases between. There are 17 residues in the CDR3. Germline V gene lookup returns CDR1 SGHDT and CDR2 YYEEEE. The CDR3, as DNA: TGTGCCAGCAGCTTGTCCCTCACAGGCTTCGGGAACACTGAAGCTTTCTTT. Amino acids: CASSLSLTGFGNTEAFF.

The V gene is TRBV30, the J gene TRBJ1-1; a possible D gene is TRBD1 (5 bases). Deletions cut 0 bases from V and 1 base from J, with 6 bases between. Looked up from germline, CDR1 is GTSNPN and CDR2 is SVGIG (reference sequence). CDR3 length: 13 amino acids. This CDR3 reads CAWSVGQNTEAFF. The CDR3, as DNA: TGTGCCTGGAGTGTAGGACAGAACACTGAAGCTTTCTTT. The whole variable domain, filled in from reference TRBV30 and TRBJ1-1, reads SQTIHQWPATLVQPVGSPLSLECTVEGTSNPNLYWYRQAAGRGLQLLFYSVGIGQISSEVPQNLSASRPQDRQFILSSKKLLLSDSGFYLCAWSVGQNTEAFFGQGTRLTVV.

The rearrangement links TRBV4-2 to TRBJ2-1; weak D call: TRBD2 (7 bases). Germline loops: CDR1 LGHNA, CDR2 YNFKEQ. Trimming removed 4 bases from V and 4 bases from J, with 17 bases in between. The length of the CDR3 is 16 residues. The CDR3, as DNA: TGTGCCAGCAGCCTGGGAGGGGGGGCCTGGTACAATGAGCAGTTCTTC. Amino acid sequence: CASSLGGGAWYNEQFF.

The chain joins TRBV5-6 to TRBJ2-5; 12 bases are a match to TRBD2. Trimming took 0 bases from V and 3 from J; bases not matched to a gene: 0. In germline, CDR1 is SGHDT, CDR2 YYEEEE. This CDR3 contains 15 residues. CDR3 nucleotide sequence: TGTGCCAGCAGCTTGGGACTAGCGGGGGAAGAGACCCAGTACTTC. Amino acid sequence: CASSLGLAGEETQYF.

This clone was recorded a few times. The J gene is TRBJ2-3, the V gene TRBV5-6; 8 bases fit TRBD2. This CDR3 has 13 amino acids. After removal of 4 bases from V and 5 bases from J, the junction contained 3 bases not matched to a gene. Germline CDR1 reads SGHDT; CDR2 reads YYEEEE. The CDR3 loop reads CASSRLARDTQYF. CDR3 sequence (DNA): TGTGCCAGCAGCAGACTAGCGAGAGATACGCAGTATTTT. Supplemented by reference TRBV5-6 and TRBJ2-3, the full variable domain reads DAGVTQSPTHLIKTRGQQVTLRCSPKSGHDTVSWYQQALGQGPQFIFQYYEEEERQRGNFPDRFSGHQFPNYSSELNVNALLLGDSALYLCASSRLARDTQYFGPGTRLTVL.

V is TRBV7-2 and J is TRBJ2-7, with 14 bases that match TRBD2. V trimming: 5 bases; J trimming: 5 bases; junction bases outside the gene matches: 8. The CDR3 is 16 amino acids. The germline CDR1 and CDR2 sequences are SGHTA and FQGNSA. The CDR3 loop is CASSPGTSGSSHEQYF. The CDR3 bases are TGTGCCAGCAGCCCTGGGACTAGCGGGAGTTCCCACGAGCAGTACTTC.

For this clone: The sample holds other DNA sequences that translate to the same CDR3. The CDR3 sequence: CASSLRGGNQPQHF. DNA for the CDR3: TGTGCCAGCAGTTTACGGGGTGGCAATCAGCCCCAGCATTTT. The rearrangement links TRBV28 to TRBJ1-5; no clear D gene. This CDR3 contains 14 residues. Between the trimmed V and J ends, which lost 2 bases and 2 bases, there was a span of 7 bases. Germline CDR1 is MDHEN and CDR2 is SYDVKM.

The rearrangement uses TRBV28 and TRBJ2-5, with D tentatively TRBD1 (6 bases). Germline CDR1 is MDHEN and CDR2 is SYDVKM. The length of the CDR3 is 15 residues. V was clipped by 2 bases and J by 5 bases, with 15 bases between them. CDR3 in amino acids: CASSLRDTLRETQYF. The DNA for the CDR3 is TGTGCCAGCAGTTTACGGGACACCTTACGGGAGACCCAGTACTTC.

This chain links TRBV19 with TRBJ2-3; a possible D gene is TRBD1 (5 bases). Germline CDR1 and CDR2: LNHDA and SQIVND (reference sequence). V was shortened by 3 bases and J by 0 bases, with 7 bases between the two germline ends. CDR3 length: 14 residues. CDR3: CASSIRVSTDTQYF. The CDR3 DNA reads as TGTGCCAGTAGTATCAGGGTTAGCACAGATACGCAGTATTTT.

The chain links TRBV6-2 or TRBV6-3 to TRBJ1-2; 9 positions agree with TRBD1. Looked up from germline, CDR1 is MNHEY and CDR2 is SVGEGT. V was pared by 2 bases and J by 3 bases, with 7 bases of the junction left unmatched. CDR3 length: 16 amino acids. In DNA form, the CDR3 reads TGTGCCAGCAGTTACCCGGGACAGGGTCGGGACTATGGCTACACCTTC. Protein sequence: CASSYPGQGRDYGYTF.

The V gene is TRBV19, the J gene TRBJ1-4; 9 positions agree with TRBD1. This CDR3 is 14 amino acids long. Germline V gene lookup returns CDR1 LNHDA and CDR2 SQIVND (reference sequence). With V trimmed by 5 bases and J by 7 bases, 5 bases remained unmatched. This chain's CDR3 is CASSSGTGTEKLFF. DNA for the CDR3: TGTGCCAGTAGTTCCGGGACAGGGACTGAAAAACTGTTTTTT.

DNA for the CDR3: TGTGCCAGCAGCTTAAGGTTGAGGGATCAGCCCCAGCATTTT. It codes for CASSLRLRDQPQHF. This chain connects TRBV7-8 to TRBJ1-5; no reliable D call. Germline V gene sequence: CDR1 SGHVS, CDR2 FQNEAQ. Trimming took off 2 bases at V and 5 bases at J, with 10 bases between the two ends. The CDR3 length is 14 residues.

The chain links TRBV27 to TRBJ2-1; weak D call: TRBD2 (5 bases). Trimming left V 9 bases short and J 0 bases short, with 18 bases between. CDR3 length: 16 amino acids. The V gene's germline CDR1 is MNHEY and CDR2 SMNVEV (reference sequence). CDR3 residues: CASHLEGGSSYNEQFF. CDR3 DNA: TGTGCCAGTCATCTAGAGGGCGGAAGCTCCTACAATGAGCAGTTCTTC.

The V call is TRBV30, the J call TRBJ1-2; maybe TRBD1 (5 bases). In germline, CDR1 is GTSNPN, CDR2 SVGIG (reference sequence). Trimming took 0 bases from V and 3 from J, leaving 11 bases between them. The CDR3 covers 14 residues. DNA for the CDR3: TGTGCCTGGAGTGTACAGGCCATCGACTATGGCTACACCTTC. Translating it yields CAWSVQAIDYGYTF. The whole variable domain, filled in from reference TRBV30 and TRBJ1-2, reads SQTIHQWPATLVQPVGSPLSLECTVEGTSNPNLYWYRQAAGRGLQLLFYSVGIGQISSEVPQNLSASRPQDRQFILSSKKLLLSDSGFYLCAWSVQAIDYGYTFGSGTRLTVV.

The rearrangement uses TRBV5-4 and TRBJ2-5, with D perhaps TRBD2 (6 bases). The germline V and J ends were trimmed by 2 bases and 5 bases, with 16 bases remaining between them. This CDR3 is 15 amino acids long. Germline assignment: CDR1 SGHNT and CDR2 YYREEE (reference sequence). CDR3 nucleotides: TGTGCCAGCAGCTTAGGGGACTCCCCGAGGGAGACCCAGTACTTC. Translated: CASSLGDSPRETQYF.

The chain uses TRBV18 and TRBJ2-5, with 7 bases aligning to TRBD1. This CDR3 spans 17 amino acids. V shed 3 bases and J 1 base; nucleotides not matched to a gene: 11. Per germline, CDR1 KGHSH and CDR2 LQKENI. The CDR3 spells CASSPQGTETFQETQYF. The CDR3 nucleotides are TGTGCCAGCTCACCCCAGGGGACAGAGACTTTCCAAGAGACCCAGTACTTC. Full variable domain (remainder filled in from reference TRBV18 and TRBJ2-5): NAGVMQNPRHLVRRRGQEARLRCSPMKGHSHVYWYRQLPEEGLKFMVYLQKENIIDESGMPKERFSAEFPKEGPSILRIQQVVRGDSAAYFCASSPQGTETFQETQYFGPGTRLLVL.

The rearrangement uses TRBV7-9 and TRBJ2-5; D may be TRBD1 (5 bases). This CDR3 spans 15 amino acids. Germline V gene lookup returns CDR1 SEHNR and CDR2 FQNEAQ (reference sequence). V lost 1 base to trimming and J lost 5 bases, with 14 bases between them. The CDR3: CASSLVQGRMETQYF. The CDR3 DNA is TGTGCCAGCAGCTTAGTCCAGGGAAGGATGGAGACCCAGTACTTC.